This T cell receptor beta chain was observed in a study of blood T cell repertoires in COVID-19. Looking at the study overall: PBMCs, B-cell-depleted T cells, or T cells were the source of the cDNA or gDNA that made up the material.

Germline V CDR1 and CDR2: KGHSH, LQKENI. The CDR3 has 13 amino acids. Trimming shortened V by 3 bases and J by 1 base, and 6 bases separated the two germline ends. Original processing methods: Reference gene primer amplification gave estimated nucleated cell counts. TCRdb keeps only in-frame clones here, not all; method: immunoSEQ multiplex PCR. V and J calls and clone size follow that table, whereas D and trimming were derived from the DNA. Found here are 200,000 to 250,000 clones, approximately 85% of them singletons; the top ten hold about 5%. In regard to this clone: The sample holds other DNA sequences that translate to the same CDR3.

Sequencing input: peripheral blood. This chain joins TRBV18 and TRBJ1-1; tentative D call: TRBD1 (5 bases). The sequence derives from a woman aged 70-85 years with COVID-19, enrolled during active disease. The CDR3 here is CASSPQGNTEAFF. CDR3 DNA: TGTGCCAGCTCACCTCAGGGGAACACTGAAGCTTTCTTT.